This TCR beta chain originates from a study of blood T cell repertoires in COVID-19. Background on the study: Some COVID-19 samples were acute and others convalescent; all came from the United States, Italy and Spain. T cells, B-cell-depleted T cells, or PBMCs provided the cDNA or gDNA that served as material.

Per the study methods: Scientists estimated how many nucleated cells there were by amplifying reference gene primers. Sequencing used immunoSEQ multiplex PCR; TCRdb keeps in-frame clones, though not all of them. V, J and clone size were drawn from that table, and D and trimming were deduced from the DNA. This sample has roughly 110,000 clones, with approximately 90% found just once. Germline CDR1 is MGHRA and CDR2 is YSYEKL. V was clipped by 1 base and J by 9 bases; unmatched bases: 2. The CDR3 spans 12 residues. This clone came up a few times. The rearrangement uses TRBV4-1 and TRBJ1-1; 7 bases align to TRBD1. Sequencing was performed on peripheral blood. The receptor was isolated from a woman in her twenties or thirties with acute or convalescent COVID-19. The CDR3: CASSQVGQQAFF. For the CDR3, the DNA is TGCGCCAGCAGCCAAGTGGGACAGCAAGCTTTCTTT.